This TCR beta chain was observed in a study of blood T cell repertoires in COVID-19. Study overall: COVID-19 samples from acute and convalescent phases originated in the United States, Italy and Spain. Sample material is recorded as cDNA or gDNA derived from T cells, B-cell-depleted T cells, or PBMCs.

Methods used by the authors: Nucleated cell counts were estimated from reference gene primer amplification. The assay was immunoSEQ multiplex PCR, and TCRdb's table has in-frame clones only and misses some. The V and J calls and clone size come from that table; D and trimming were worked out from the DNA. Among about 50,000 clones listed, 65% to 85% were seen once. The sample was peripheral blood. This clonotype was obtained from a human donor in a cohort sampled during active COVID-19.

The CDR3 is CASSQRLAGPGDTQYF. DNA of the CDR3: TGCGCCAGCAGCCAAAGACTAGCGGGGCCGGGGGATACGCAGTATTTT. The chain employs TRBV5-1 and TRBJ2-3; TRBD2 agrees at 11 bases. The ends lost 4 bases at V and 6 bases at J; junction bases unmatched: 10. The CDR3 is 16 amino acids. Germline V gives CDR1 SGHRS, CDR2 YFSETQ.